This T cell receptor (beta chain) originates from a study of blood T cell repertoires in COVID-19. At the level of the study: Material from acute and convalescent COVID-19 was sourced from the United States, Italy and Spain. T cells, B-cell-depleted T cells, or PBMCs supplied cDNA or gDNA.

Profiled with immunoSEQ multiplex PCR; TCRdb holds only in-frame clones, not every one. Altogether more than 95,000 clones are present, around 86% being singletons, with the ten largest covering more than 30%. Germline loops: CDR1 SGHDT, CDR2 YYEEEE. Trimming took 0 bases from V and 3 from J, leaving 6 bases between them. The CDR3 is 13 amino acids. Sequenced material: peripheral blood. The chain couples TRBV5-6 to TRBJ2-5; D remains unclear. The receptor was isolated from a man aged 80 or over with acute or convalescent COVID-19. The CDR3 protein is CASSLELKETQYF. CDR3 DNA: TGTGCCAGCAGCTTGGAACTTAAAGAGACCCAGTACTTC.